The subject of this entry is one T cell receptor beta chain. The target antigen is unknown. The table came from immunoSEQ multiplex PCR; TCRdb's copy has only in-frame clones and leaves some out. In the table there are roughly 30,000 clones, over 70% of which are singletons. These data belong to a study of early stage breast cancer tumors. Study-level findings and limits: Compared with adjacent normal breast tissue, tumors showed roughly 2.5-fold greater T cell density and higher clonality. Most shared enriched TCRB sequences were commonly generated ones. Bulk DNA sequencing of unsorted cells missed chain pairing and markers.

This receptor was obtained from a person aged 30 to 39 with breast cancer. Material for sequencing was breast tumor tissue.

In DNA form, the CDR3 reads TGTGCCAGCAGCCCAACAGGGTCTGGGGCCAACGTCCTGACTTTC. The encoded protein is CASSPTGSGANVLTF. The chain combines TRBV11-2 with TRBJ2-6; D perhaps matches TRBD1 (6 bases). Germline values: CDR1 SGHAT, CDR2 FQNNGV. This CDR3 has 15 amino acids. V was clipped by 5 bases and J by 1 base, with 9 bases between them.